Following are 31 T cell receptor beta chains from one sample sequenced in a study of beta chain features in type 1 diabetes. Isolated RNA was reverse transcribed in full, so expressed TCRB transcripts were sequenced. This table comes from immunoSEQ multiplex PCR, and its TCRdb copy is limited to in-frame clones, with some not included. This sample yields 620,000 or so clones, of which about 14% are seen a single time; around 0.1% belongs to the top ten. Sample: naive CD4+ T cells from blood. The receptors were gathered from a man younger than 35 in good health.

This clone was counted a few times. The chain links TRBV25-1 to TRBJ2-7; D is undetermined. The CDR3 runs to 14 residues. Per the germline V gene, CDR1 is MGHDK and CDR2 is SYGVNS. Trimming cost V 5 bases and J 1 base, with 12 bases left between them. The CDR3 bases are TGTGCCAGCAGTTGGTCGTTTGGATCCTACGAGCAGTACTTC. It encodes CASSWSFGSYEQYF.

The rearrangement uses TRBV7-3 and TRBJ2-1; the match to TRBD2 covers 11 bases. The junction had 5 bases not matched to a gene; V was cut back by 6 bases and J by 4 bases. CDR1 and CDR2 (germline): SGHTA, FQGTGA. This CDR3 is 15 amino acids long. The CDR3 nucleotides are TGTGCCAGCAGTTCGGGACTAGCGGCTTACAATGAGCAGTTCTTC. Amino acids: CASSSGLAAYNEQFF.

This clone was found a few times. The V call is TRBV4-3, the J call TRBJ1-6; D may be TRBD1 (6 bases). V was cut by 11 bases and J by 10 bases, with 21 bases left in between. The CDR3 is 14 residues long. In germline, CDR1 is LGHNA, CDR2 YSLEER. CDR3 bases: TGCGCCTCCAACTTGCCAAGGGGGGGGTCACCCCTCCACTTT. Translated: CASNLPRGGSPLHF.

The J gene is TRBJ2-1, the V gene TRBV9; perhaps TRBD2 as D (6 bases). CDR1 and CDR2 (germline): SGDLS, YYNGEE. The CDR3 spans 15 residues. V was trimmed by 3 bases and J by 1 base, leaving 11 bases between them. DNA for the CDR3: TGTGCCAGCAGCGGTGGGACTTTTTCCTACAATGAGCAGTTCTTC. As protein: CASSGGTFSYNEQFF.

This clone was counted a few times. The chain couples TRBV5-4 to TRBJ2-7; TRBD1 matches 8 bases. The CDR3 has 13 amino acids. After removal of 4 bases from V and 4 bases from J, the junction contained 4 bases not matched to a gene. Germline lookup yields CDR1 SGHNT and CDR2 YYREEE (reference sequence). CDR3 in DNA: TGTGCCAGCAGCGGGACAGGAGATTACGAGCAGTACTTC. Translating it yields CASSGTGDYEQYF.

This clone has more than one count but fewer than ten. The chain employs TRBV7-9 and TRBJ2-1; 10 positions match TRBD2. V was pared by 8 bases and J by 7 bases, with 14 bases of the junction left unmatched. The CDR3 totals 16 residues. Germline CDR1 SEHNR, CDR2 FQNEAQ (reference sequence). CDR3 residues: CASRSGLAGAGNEQFF. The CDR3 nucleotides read TGTGCCAGCCGGAGTGGTCTAGCGGGAGCTGGTAATGAGCAGTTCTTC.

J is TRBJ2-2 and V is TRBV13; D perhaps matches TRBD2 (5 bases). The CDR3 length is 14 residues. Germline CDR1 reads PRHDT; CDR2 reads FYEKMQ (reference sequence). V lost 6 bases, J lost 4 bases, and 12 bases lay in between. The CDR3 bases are TGTGCCAGCAGTCACTTCGCGGGCACCGGGGAGCTGTTTTTT. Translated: CASSHFAGTGELFF. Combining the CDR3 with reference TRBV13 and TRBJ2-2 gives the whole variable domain AAGVIQSPRHLIKEKRETATLKCYPIPRHDTVYWYQQGPGQDPQFLISFYEKMQSDKGSIPDRFSAQQFSDYHSELNMSSLELGDSALYFCASSHFAGTGELFFGEGSRLTVL.

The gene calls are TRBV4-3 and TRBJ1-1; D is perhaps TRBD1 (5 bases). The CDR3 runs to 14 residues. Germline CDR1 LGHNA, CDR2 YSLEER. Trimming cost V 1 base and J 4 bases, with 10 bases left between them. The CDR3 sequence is CASSQGPGVTEAFF. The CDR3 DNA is TGCGCCAGCAGCCAAGGTCCGGGGGTCACTGAAGCTTTCTTT.

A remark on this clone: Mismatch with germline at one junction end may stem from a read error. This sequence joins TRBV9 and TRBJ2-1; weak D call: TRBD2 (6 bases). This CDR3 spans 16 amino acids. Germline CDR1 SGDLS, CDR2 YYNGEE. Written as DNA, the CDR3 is TGTGCCAGCAGCGCAAGACTAGTGGTGTCCTCCAATGAGCAGTTCTTC. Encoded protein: CASSARLVVSSNEQFF.

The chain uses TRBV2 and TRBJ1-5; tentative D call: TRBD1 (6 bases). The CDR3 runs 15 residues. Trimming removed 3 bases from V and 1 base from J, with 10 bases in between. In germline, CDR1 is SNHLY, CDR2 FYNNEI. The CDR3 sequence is CASSDQGRSNQPQHF. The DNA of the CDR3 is TGTGCCAGCAGTGATCAGGGGAGAAGCAATCAGCCCCAGCATTTT.

The CDR3 coding sequence is TGTGCCATCAGTGAGTTACGGACCCCGCCGCACAATGAGCAGTTCTTC. Its translation is CAISELRTPPHNEQFF. The V and J genes are TRBV10-3 and TRBJ2-1, with D uncertain. Germline V gives CDR1 ENHRY, CDR2 SYGVKD. CDR3 length: 16 residues. V gave up 1 base and J gave up 5 bases, with 15 bases separating them.

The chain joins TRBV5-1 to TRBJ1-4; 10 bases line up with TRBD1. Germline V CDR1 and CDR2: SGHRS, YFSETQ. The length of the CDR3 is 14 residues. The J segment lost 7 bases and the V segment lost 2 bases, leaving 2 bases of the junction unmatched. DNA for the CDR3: TGCGCCAGCAGCTTCGGGACAGGGGTTGAAAAACTGTTTTTT. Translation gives CASSFGTGVEKLFF.

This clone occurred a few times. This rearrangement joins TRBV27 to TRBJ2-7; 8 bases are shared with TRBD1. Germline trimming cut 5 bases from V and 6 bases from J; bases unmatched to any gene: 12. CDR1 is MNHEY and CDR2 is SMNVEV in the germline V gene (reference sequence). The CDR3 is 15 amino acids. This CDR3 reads CASSPVRDRYGEQYF. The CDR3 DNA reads TGTGCCAGCAGTCCAGTCCGGGACAGGTACGGCGAGCAGTACTTC.

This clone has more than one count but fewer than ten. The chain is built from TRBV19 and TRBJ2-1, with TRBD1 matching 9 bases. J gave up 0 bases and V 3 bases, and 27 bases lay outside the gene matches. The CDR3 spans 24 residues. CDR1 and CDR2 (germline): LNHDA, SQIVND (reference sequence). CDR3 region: CASSIRDRVAWLASRTSSYNEQFF. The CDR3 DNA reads TGTGCCAGTAGTATCCGGGACAGGGTTGCGTGGCTAGCATCTCGGACCAGCTCCTACAATGAGCAGTTCTTC.

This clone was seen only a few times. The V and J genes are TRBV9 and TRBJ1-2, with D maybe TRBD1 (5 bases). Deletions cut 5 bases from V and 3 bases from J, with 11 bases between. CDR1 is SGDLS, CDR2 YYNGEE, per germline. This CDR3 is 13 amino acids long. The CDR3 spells CASRASGYYGYTF. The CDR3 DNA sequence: TGTGCCAGCAGAGCCTCAGGGTACTATGGCTACACCTTC.

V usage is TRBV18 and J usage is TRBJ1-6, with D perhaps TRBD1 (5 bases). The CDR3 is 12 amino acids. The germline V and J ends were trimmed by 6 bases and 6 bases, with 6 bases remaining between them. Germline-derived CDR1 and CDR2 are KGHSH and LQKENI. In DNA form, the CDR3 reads TGTGCCAGCTCCGGGGCTAATTCACCCCTCCACTTT. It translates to CASSGANSPLHF. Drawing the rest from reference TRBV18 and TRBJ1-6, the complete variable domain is NAGVMQNPRHLVRRRGQEARLRCSPMKGHSHVYWYRQLPEEGLKFMVYLQKENIIDESGMPKERFSAEFPKEGPSILRIQQVVRGDSAAYFCASSGANSPLHFGNGTRLTVT.

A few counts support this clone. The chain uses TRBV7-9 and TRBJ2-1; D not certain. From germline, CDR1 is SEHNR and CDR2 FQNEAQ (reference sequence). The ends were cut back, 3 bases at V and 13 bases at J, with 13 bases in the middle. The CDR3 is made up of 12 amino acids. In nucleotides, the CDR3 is TGTGCCAGCAGCTTCCGGACGGAGATTCAGTTCTTC. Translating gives CASSFRTEIQFF. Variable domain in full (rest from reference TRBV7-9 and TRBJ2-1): DTGVSQNPRHKITKRGQNVTFRCDPISEHNRLYWYRQTLGQGPEFLTYFQNEAQLEKSRLLSDRFSAERPKGSFSTLEIQRTEQGDSAMYLCASSFRTEIQFFGPGTRLTVL.

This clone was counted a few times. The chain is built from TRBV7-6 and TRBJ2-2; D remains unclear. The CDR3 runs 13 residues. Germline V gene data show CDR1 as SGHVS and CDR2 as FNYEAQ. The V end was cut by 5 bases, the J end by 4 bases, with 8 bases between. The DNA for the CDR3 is TGTGCCAGCAGCCCACTGAGCACCGGGGAGCTGTTTTTT. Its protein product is CASSPLSTGELFF.

The CDR3 sequence: CASSTTNYNEQFF. CDR3 nucleotides: TGTGCCAGCAGCACGACTAACTACAATGAGCAGTTCTTC. This chain connects TRBV7-2 to TRBJ2-1; a possible D gene is TRBD2 (5 bases). The CDR3 is 13 residues long. Germline V gives CDR1 SGHTA, CDR2 FQGNSA. V lost 5 bases and J 3 bases, leaving 8 bases between the germline ends.

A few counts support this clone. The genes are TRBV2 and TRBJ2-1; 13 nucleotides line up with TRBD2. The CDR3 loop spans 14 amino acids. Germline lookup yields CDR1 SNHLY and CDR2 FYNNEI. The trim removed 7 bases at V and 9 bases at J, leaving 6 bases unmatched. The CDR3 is CASITSGRAGEQFF. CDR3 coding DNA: TGTGCCAGCATCACTAGCGGGAGGGCTGGTGAGCAGTTCTTC.

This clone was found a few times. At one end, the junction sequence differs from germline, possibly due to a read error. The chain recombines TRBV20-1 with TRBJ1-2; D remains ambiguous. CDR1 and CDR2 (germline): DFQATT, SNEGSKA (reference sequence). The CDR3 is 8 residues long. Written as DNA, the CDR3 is TGCAGTGCTAGAGAGCAGCCGTTC. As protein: CSAREQPF.

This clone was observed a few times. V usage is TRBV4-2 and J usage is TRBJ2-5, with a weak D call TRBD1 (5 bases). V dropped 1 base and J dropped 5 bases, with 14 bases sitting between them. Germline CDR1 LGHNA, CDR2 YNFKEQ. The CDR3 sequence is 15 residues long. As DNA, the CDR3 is TGTGCCAGCAGCCAAGGTCATACAGGTTGGGAGACCCAGTACTTC. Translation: CASSQGHTGWETQYF.

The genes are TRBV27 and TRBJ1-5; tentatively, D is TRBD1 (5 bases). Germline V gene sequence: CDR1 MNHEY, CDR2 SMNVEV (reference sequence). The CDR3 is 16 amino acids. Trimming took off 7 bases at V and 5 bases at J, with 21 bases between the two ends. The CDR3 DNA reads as TGTGCCAGCAAAGGCGGGACCCCCGGCGGATATCAGCCCCAGCATTTT. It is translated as CASKGGTPGGYQPQHF.

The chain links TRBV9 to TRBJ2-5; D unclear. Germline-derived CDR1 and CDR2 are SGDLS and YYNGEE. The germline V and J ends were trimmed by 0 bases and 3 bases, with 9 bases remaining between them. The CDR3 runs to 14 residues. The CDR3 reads CASSVVVGKETQYF. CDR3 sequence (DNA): TGTGCCAGCAGCGTAGTAGTGGGGAAAGAGACCCAGTACTTC.

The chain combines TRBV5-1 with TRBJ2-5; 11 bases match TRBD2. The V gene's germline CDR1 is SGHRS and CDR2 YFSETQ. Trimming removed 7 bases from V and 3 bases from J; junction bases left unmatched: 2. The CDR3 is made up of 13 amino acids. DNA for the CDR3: TGCGCCAGCGCGACTAGCGGGAAAGAGACCCAGTACTTC. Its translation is CASATSGKETQYF. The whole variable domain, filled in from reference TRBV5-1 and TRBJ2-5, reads KAGVTQTPRYLIKTRGQQVTLSCSPISGHRSVSWYQQTPGQGLQFLFEYFSETQRNKGNFPGRFSGRQFSNSRSEMNVSTLELGDSALYLCASATSGKETQYFGPGTRLLVL.

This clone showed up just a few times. CDR3 residues: CASSLGGISGNEQFF. The DNA for the CDR3 is TGTGCCAGCAGCTTGGGGGGGATTTCTGGTAATGAGCAGTTCTTC. This chain links TRBV5-4 with TRBJ2-1; D may match TRBD1 or TRBD2 (5 bases each). The CDR3 consists of 15 residues. Germline CDR1 and CDR2: SGHNT and YYREEE (reference sequence). The germline V and J ends were trimmed by 0 bases and 7 bases, with 14 bases remaining between them. The complete variable domain, with remaining parts taken from reference TRBV5-4 and TRBJ2-1, reads ETGVTQSPTHLIKTRGQQVTLRCSSQSGHNTVSWYQQALGQGPQFIFQYYREEENGRGNFPPRFSGLQFPNYSSELNVNALELDDSALYLCASSLGGISGNEQFFGPGTRLTVL.

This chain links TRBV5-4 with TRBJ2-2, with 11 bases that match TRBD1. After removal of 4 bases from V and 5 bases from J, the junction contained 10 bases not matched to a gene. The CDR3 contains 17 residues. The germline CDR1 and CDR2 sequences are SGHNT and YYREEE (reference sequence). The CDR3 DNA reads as TGTGCCAGCAGCGACCCCTCCGGGACAGGGGGAACCGGGGAGCTGTTTTTT. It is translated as CASSDPSGTGGTGELFF. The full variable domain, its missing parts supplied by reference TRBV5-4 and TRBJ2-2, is ETGVTQSPTHLIKTRGQQVTLRCSSQSGHNTVSWYQQALGQGPQFIFQYYREEENGRGNFPPRFSGLQFPNYSSELNVNALELDDSALYLCASSDPSGTGGTGELFFGEGSRLTVL.

In DNA, the CDR3 is TGTGCCAGCAGCCAAGAAGAGCGGACAGGGTCCACTGAAGCTTTCTTT. Translation: CASSQEERTGSTEAFF. V usage is TRBV4-2 and J usage is TRBJ1-1; 8 positions agree with TRBD1. Per the germline V gene, CDR1 is LGHNA and CDR2 is YNFKEQ. The trim removed 0 bases at V and 4 bases at J, leaving 7 bases unmatched. This CDR3 spans 16 amino acids.

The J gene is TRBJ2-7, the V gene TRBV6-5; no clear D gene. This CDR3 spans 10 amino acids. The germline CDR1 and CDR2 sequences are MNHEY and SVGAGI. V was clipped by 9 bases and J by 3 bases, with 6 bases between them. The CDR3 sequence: CASPYYEQYF. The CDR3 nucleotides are TGTGCCAGTCCCTACTACGAGCAGTACTTC.

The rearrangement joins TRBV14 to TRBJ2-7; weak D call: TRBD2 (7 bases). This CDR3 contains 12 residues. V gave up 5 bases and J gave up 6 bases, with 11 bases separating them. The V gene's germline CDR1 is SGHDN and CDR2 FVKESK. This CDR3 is CASSAGGREQYF. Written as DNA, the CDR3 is TGTGCCAGCAGCGCCGGGGGGCGCGAGCAGTACTTC.

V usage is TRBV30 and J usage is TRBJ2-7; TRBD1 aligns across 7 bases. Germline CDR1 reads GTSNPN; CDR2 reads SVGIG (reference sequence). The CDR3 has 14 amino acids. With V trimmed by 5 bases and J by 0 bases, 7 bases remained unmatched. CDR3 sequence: CAWRQTGSSYEQYF. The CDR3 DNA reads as TGTGCCTGGCGCCAGACAGGGAGCTCCTACGAGCAGTACTTC.